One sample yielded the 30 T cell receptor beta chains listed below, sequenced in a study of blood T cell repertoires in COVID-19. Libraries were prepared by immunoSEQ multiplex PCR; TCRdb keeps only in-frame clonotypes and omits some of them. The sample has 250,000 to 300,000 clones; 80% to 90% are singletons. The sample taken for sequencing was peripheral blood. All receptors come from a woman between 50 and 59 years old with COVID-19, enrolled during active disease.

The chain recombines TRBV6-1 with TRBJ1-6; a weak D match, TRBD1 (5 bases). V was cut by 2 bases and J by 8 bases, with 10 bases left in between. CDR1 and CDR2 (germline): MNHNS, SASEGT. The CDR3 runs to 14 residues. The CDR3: CASSEWGGDSPLHF. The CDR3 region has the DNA TGTGCCAGCAGTGAATGGGGGGGGGATTCACCCCTCCACTTT.

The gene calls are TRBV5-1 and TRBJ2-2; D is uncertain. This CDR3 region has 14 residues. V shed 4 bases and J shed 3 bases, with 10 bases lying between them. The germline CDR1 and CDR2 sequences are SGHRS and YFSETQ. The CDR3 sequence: CASSPRSDTGELFF. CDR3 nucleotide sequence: TGCGCCAGCAGCCCACGGTCGGACACCGGGGAGCTGTTTTTT.

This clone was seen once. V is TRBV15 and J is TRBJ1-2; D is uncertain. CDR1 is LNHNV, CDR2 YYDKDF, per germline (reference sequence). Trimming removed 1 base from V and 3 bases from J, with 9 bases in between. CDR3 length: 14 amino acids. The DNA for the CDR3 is TGTGCCACCAGCAGAGGCAGAACATACTATGGCTACACCTTC. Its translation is CATSRGRTYYGYTF.

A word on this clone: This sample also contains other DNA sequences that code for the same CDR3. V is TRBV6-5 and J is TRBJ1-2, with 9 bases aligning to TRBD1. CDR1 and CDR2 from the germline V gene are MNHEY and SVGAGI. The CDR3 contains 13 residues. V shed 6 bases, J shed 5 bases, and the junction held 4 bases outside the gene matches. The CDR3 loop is CASSLQGAYGYTF. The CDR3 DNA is TGTGCCAGCAGCTTACAGGGGGCATATGGCTACACCTTC.

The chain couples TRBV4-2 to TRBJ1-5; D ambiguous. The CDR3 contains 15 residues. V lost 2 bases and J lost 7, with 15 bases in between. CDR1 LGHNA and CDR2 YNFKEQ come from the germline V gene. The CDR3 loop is CASSQSNQMEQPQHF. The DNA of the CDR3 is TGTGCCAGCAGCCAAAGCAACCAAATGGAGCAGCCCCAGCATTTT.

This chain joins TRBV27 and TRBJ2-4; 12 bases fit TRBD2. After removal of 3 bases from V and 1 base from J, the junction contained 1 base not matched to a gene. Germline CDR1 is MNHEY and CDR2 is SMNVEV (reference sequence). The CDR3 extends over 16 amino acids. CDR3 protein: CASSFLAGGAKNIQYF. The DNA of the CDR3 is TGTGCCAGCAGTTTCCTAGCGGGAGGGGCCAAAAACATTCAGTACTTC.

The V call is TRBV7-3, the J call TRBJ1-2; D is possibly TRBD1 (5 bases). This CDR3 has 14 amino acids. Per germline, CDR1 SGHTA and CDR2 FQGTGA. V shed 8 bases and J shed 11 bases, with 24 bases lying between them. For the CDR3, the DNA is TGTGCCAGCGCCGCTTCGTTGTCAGGGCTTGGATACACCTTC. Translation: CASAASLSGLGYTF.

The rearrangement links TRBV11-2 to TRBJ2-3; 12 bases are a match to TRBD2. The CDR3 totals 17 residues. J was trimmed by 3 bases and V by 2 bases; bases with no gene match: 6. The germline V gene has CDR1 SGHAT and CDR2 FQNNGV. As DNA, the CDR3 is TGTGCCAGCAGCTTATACCCAGGGACTAGCGGGACAGATACGCAGTATTTT. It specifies CASSLYPGTSGTDTQYF. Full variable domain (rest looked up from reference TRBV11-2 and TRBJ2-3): EAGVAQSPRYKIIEKRQSVAFWCNPISGHATLYWYQQILGQGPKLLIQFQNNGVVDDSQLPKDRFSAERLKGVDSTLKIQPAKLEDSAVYLCASSLYPGTSGTDTQYFGPGTRLTVL.

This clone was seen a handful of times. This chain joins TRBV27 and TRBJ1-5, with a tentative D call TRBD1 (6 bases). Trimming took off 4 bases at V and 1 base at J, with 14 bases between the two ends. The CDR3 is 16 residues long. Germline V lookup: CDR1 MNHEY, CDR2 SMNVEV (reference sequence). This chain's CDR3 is CASSSLQGSSNQPQHF. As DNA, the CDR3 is TGTGCCAGCAGTTCCCTACAGGGAAGCAGCAATCAGCCCCAGCATTTT.

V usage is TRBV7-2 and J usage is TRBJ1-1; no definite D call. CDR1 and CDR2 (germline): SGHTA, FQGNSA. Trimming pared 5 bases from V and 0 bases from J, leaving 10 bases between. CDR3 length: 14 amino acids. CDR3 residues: CASSRGYMNTEAFF. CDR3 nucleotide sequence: TGTGCCAGCAGCCGGGGATACATGAACACTGAAGCTTTCTTT.

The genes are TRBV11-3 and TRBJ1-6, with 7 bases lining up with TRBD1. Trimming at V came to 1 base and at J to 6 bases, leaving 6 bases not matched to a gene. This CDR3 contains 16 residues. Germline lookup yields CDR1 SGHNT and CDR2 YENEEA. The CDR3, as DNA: TGTGCCAGCAGCTTAGGGTCAGGGGGAAGTAATTCACCCCTCCACTTT. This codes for CASSLGSGGSNSPLHF.

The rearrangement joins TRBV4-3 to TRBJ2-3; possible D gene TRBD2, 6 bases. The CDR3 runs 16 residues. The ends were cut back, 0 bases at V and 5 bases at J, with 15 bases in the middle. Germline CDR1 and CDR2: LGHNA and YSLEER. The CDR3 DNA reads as TGCGCCAGCAGCCAAGATCTCTACGGGACTGGAGATACGCAGTATTTT. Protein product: CASSQDLYGTGDTQYF.

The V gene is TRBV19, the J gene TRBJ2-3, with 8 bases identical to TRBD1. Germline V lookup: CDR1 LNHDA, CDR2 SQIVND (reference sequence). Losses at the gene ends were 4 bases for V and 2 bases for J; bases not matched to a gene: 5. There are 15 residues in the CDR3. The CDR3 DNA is TGTGCCAGTAGTACCGGGACAGGTATCACAGATACGCAGTATTTT. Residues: CASSTGTGITDTQYF.

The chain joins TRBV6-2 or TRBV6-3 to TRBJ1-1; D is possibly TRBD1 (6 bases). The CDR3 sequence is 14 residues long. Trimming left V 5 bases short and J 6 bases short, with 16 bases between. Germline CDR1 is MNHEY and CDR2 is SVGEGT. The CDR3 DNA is TGTGCCAGCAGTCCCCAGGGGATGGGAGCTGAAGCTTTCTTT. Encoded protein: CASSPQGMGAEAFF.

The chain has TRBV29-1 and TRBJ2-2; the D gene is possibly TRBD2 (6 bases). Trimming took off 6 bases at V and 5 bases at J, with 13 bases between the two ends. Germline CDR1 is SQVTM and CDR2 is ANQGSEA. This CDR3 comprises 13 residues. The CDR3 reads CSVDGSGTGELFF. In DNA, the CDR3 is TGCAGCGTAGACGGAAGCGGGACCGGGGAGCTGTTTTTT.

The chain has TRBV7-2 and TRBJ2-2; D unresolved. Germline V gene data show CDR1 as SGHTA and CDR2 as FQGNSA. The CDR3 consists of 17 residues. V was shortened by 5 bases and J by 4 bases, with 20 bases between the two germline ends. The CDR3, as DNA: TGTGCCAGCAGCCTATATAGTGTATCACGGAGCACCGGGGAGCTGTTTTTT. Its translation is CASSLYSVSRSTGELFF.

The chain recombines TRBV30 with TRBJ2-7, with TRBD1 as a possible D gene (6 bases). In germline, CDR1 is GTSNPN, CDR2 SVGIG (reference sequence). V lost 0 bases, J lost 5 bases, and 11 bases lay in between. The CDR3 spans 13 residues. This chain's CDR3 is CAWSVAGADEQYF. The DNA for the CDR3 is TGTGCCTGGAGTGTCGCAGGGGCGGACGAGCAGTACTTC.

CDR3 sequence reads: CASSLVSGRNEQFF. CDR3 nucleotides: TGTGCCAGCAGCTTAGTATCTGGGAGGAATGAGCAGTTCTTC. The chain recombines TRBV11-2 with TRBJ2-1; a possible D gene is TRBD2 (6 bases). Between the trimmed V and J ends, which lost 1 base and 7 bases, there was a span of 11 bases. Germline V lookup: CDR1 SGHAT, CDR2 FQNNGV. The CDR3 runs 14 residues.

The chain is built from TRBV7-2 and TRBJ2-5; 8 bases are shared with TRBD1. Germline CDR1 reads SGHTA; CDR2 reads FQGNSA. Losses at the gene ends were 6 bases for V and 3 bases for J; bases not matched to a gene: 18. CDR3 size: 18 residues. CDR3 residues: CASRPGQGRLGTKETQYF. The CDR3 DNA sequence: TGTGCCAGCAGACCCGGACAGGGAAGGTTGGGTACGAAAGAGACCCAGTACTTC. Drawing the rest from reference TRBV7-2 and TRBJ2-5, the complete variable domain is GAGVSQSPSNKVTEKGKDVELRCDPISGHTALYWYRQSLGQGLEFLIYFQGNSAPDKSGLPSDRFSAERTGGSVSTLTIQRTQQEDSAVYLCASRPGQGRLGTKETQYFGPGTRLLVL.

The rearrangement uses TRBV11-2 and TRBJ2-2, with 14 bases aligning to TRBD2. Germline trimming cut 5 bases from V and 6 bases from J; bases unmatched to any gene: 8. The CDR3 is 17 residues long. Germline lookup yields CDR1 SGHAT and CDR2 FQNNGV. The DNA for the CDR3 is TGTGCCAGCAGCCCCCCCGGACTAGCGGGAGGAGCCGGGGAGCTGTTTTTT. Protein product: CASSPPGLAGGAGELFF.

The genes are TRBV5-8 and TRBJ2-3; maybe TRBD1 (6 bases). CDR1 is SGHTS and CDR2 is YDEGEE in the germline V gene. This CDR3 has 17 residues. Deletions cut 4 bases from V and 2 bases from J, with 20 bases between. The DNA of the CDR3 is TGTGCCAGCAGCCCCCAGTGGGGGCAGGGCCACACAGATACGCAGTATTTT. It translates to CASSPQWGQGHTDTQYF.

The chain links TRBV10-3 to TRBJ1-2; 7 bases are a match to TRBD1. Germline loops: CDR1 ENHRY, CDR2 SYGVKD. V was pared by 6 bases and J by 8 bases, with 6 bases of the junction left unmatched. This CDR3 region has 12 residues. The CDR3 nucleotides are TGTGCCATCAGCGAAACAGGGGTAGGCTACACCTTC. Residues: CAISETGVGYTF.

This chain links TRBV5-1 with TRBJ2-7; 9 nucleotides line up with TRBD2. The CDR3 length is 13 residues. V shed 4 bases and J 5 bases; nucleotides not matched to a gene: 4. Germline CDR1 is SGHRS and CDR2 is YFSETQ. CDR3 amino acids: CASSRAGGNEQYF. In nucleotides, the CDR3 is TGCGCCAGCAGCCGCGCGGGAGGGAACGAGCAGTACTTC.

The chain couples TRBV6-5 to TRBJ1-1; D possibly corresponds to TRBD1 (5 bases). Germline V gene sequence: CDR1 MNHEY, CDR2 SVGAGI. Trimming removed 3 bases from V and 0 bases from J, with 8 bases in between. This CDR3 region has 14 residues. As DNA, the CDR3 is TGTGCCAGCAGTTATGACAGAATGAACACTGAAGCTTTCTTT. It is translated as CASSYDRMNTEAFF.

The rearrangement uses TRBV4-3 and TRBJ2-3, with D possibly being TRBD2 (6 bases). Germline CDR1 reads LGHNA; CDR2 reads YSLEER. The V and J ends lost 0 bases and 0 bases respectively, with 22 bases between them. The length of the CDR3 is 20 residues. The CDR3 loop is CASSQESPEWMAGSTDTQYF. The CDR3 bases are TGCGCCAGCAGCCAAGAGTCCCCGGAGTGGATGGCGGGAAGCACAGATACGCAGTATTTT.

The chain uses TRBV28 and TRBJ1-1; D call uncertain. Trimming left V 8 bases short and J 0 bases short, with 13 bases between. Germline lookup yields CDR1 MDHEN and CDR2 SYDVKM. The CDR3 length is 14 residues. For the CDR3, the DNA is TGTGCCAGCTCCCCGAGGGCCTTGAACACTGAAGCTTTCTTT. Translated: CASSPRALNTEAFF. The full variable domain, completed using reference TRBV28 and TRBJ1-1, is DVKVTQSSRYLVKRTGEKVFLECVQDMDHENMFWYRQDPGLGLRLIYFSYDVKMKEKGDIPEGYSVSREKKERFSLILESASTNQTSMYLCASSPRALNTEAFFGQGTRLTVV.

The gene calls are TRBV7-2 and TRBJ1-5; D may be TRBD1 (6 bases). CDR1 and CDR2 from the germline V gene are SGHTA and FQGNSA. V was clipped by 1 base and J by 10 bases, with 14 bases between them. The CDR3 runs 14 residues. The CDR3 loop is CASSLGSRGSPQHF. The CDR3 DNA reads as TGTGCCAGCAGCTTAGGGTCCAGGGGCTCCCCCCAGCATTTT.

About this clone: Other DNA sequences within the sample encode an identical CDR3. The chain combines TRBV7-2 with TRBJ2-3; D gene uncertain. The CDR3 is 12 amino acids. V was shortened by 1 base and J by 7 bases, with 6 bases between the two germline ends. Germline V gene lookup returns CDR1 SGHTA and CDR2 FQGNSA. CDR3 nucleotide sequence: TGTGCCAGCAGCTTAGATTCTTATACGCAGTATTTT. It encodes CASSLDSYTQYF.

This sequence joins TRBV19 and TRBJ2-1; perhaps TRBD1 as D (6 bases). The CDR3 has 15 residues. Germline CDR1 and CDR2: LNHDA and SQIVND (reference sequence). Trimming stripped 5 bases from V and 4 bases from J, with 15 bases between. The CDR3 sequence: CASSPTSDSYNEQFF. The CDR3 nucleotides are TGTGCCAGTAGTCCTACTTCGGACAGTTACAATGAGCAGTTCTTC.

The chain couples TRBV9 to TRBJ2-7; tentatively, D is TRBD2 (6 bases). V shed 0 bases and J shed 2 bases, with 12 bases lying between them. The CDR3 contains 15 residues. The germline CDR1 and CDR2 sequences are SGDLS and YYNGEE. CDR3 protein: CASSVAAGSAYEQYF. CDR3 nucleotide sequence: TGTGCCAGCAGCGTAGCTGCCGGGAGTGCCTACGAGCAGTACTTC.